Listed below are T cell receptor beta chains from one sample, sequenced in a study of cytomegalovirus exposure and HLA in healthy donors. Here immunoSEQ multiplex PCR was the method, and the copy in TCRdb shows in-frame clones only, minus some. The sample has about 120,000 clones, 15% seen once. Sequencing was carried out using PBMCs. These receptors came from a young woman in good health and CMV-seronegative. The CDR3 runs from the conserved cysteine through the conserved F or W. D genes are given only for firm matches. Not every row has a clone size; where given, it reads once, few, many or a size class.

CDR3 protein	CDR3 DNA	clone size	CDR3 length	V gene	D gene	J gene
CAWRMGLGHANQPQHF	TGTGCCTGGAGAATGGGCTTGGGACACGCCAATCAGCCCCAGCATTTT	-	16	TRBV30	-	TRBJ1-5
CASSNLLRGLGYF	TGTGCCAGCAGCAACCTTCTCCGAGGCTTGGGGTACTTC	few	13	TRBV6-1	-	TRBJ2-7
CASSLVEDTFYSYEQYF	TGTGCCAGCAGCTTGGTGGAAGACACTTTTTACTCCTACGAGCAGTACTTC	-	17	TRBV5-6	-	TRBJ2-7
CASSLEGAWDNEQFF	TGTGCCAGCAGCTTGGAGGGAGCGTGGGACAATGAGCAGTTCTTC	-	15	TRBV5-4	-	TRBJ2-1
CASSRDREMTGNTIYF	TGTGCCAGTAGTAGGGACAGGGAAATGACTGGAAACACCATATATTTT	-	16	TRBV19	TRBD1	TRBJ1-3
CASSPTRTSTDTQYF	TGTGCCAGCAGCCCAACTAGGACGAGCACAGATACGCAGTATTTT	few	15	TRBV16	-	TRBJ2-3
CATSGGQGGTYNEQFF	TGTGCCACCAGCGGGGGACAGGGAGGGACCTACAATGAGCAGTTCTTC	-	16	TRBV15	TRBD1	TRBJ2-1
CAWSVLSGEDEQFF	TGTGCCTGGAGTGTACTGTCCGGGGAGGATGAGCAGTTCTTC	-	14	TRBV30	-	TRBJ2-1
CASSGGQAYGYTF	TGTGCCAGCAGTGGGGGACAGGCCTATGGCTACACCTTC	-	13	TRBV28	TRBD1	TRBJ1-2
CASSGRPGQGRTDTQYF	TGTGCCAGCAGCGGGCGACCGGGGCAGGGGAGAACAGATACGCAGTATTTT	-	17	TRBV7-2	-	TRBJ2-3